These T cell receptor beta chains were read from a single sample in a study of blood T cell repertoires in COVID-19. TCRdb's table, derived via immunoSEQ multiplex PCR, lists solely in-frame clones and lacks some. The sample holds 150,000 to 190,000 clones, about 79% seen once. Material for sequencing was peripheral blood. These receptors originate from a woman in her forties or fifties with acute or convalescent COVID-19. The CDR3 runs from the conserved cysteine through the conserved F or W. Each record gives: V gene, CDR3 protein.

TRBV4-3	CASSQVQRYNEQFF
TRBV7-9	CASSFLGGQGNGYTF
TRBV2	CASSDEKRYTF
TRBV29-1	CSVRTIREQYF
TRBV20-1	CSARESYGYTF
TRBV2	CASSAPGSGYTF
TRBV29-1	CSAIDRGGHTEAFF
TRBV2	CASKGTGGTYEQYF
TRBV6-2/TRBV6-3	CASSAGRWNYGYTF
TRBV29-1	CSVFTTGQREAFF
TRBV9	CASSVVPNQPQHF
TRBV6-2/TRBV6-3	CASSIDRNTGELFF
TRBV27	CASSLRENTEAFF
TRBV28	CASSLRVWRERGSYEQYF
TRBV5-1	CASSPNSGTDTYEQYF
TRBV30	CAWSLLGARYGYTF
TRBV7-8	CASSSGRQVYGYTF
TRBV9	CASSVEGAGPYEQYF
TRBV25-1	CASTTGLGELFF
TRBV19	CASRITGGSSYNEQFF
TRBV7-8	CASSLEGGWGGNEQYF
TRBV9	CASSSWGDRGYGYTF
TRBV6-5	CASNPGDRGYGYTF
TRBV7-3	CASSSSGRTGGKQYF
TRBV10-3	CAISDQRGLTDTQYF
TRBV19	CASKQGVVYEQYF
TRBV10-3	CATLDTEAFF
TRBV7-2	CASSLILAGGDNEQFF
TRBV3-1/TRBV3-2	CASSLGGGLNEQFF
TRBV4-1	CASSQVTGSEQYF
TRBV10-1	CASSGTGSQPQHF
TRBV11-2	CASSPRGDSYNEQFF
TRBV7-2	CASSGQNGGILYEQYF
TRBV7-8	CASSPNSYEQYF
TRBV19	CASSILGRGLRKPQHF
TRBV10-3	CAISESFDQPQHF
TRBV28	CASSLAGVSPYEQYF
TRBV28	CASSEFEGAHEKLFF
TRBV5-4	CASSLRLAGAETQYF
TRBV6-6	CASRAAWEQYF
TRBV20-1	CSASPRLAAQGQFF
TRBV4-3	CASSRNSGSSYNEQFF
TRBV21-1	CASSKGAGYVHNEQFF
TRBV19	CASSIRGPAGELFF
TRBV20-1	CSACGQADTQYF